This is a list of T cell receptor beta chains from one sample in a study of regulatory T cells in long-lasting Graves disease. One entry per CDR3 protein, called by TCRdb with MiXCR from the multiplex PCR reads. The repertoire holds 400,000 to 450,000 distinct CDR3 sequences, with about a sixth as singletons. These data were also reused for a study on T cells in Graves' hyperthyroidism and ophthalmopathy.

Sample: peripheral blood mononuclear cells (PBMCs), taken at new diagnosis, from a patient treated with antithyroid drugs. These receptors all come from a woman aged 25 to 45 with Graves disease. Each CDR3 is given with its conserved first and last residue. The order of the fields is CDR3 protein, CDR3 DNA, clone size, J gene, V gene, D gene. D genes are given only for firm matches. The size of a clone is reported for some rows only, either as once, few or many, or as a class for expanded clones.

CDR3 protein: CASTFGTVQSFGYTF; CDR3 DNA: TGTGCCAGCACCTTTGGGACCGTACAATCCTTTGGCTACACCTTC; clone size: many; J gene: TRBJ1-2; V gene: TRBV6-1; D gene: NA
CDR3 protein: CASSFWFGTGQNTGELFF; CDR3 DNA: TGTGCCAGCAGTTTTTGGTTTGGGACAGGGCAGAACACCGGGGAGCTGTTTTTT; clone size: NA; J gene: TRBJ2-2; V gene: TRBV27; D gene: TRBD1
CDR3 protein: CASSQDWGDTQYF; CDR3 DNA: TGTGCCAGCAGCCAAGATTGGGGAGATACGCAGTATTTT; clone size: NA; J gene: TRBJ2-3; V gene: TRBV3-1; D gene: NA
CDR3 protein: CASSEAITDTQYF; CDR3 DNA: TGTGCCAGCAGTGAGGCTATAACAGATACGCAGTATTTT; clone size: many; J gene: TRBJ2-3; V gene: TRBV2; D gene: NA
CDR3 protein: CSAPLAGRGETQYF; CDR3 DNA: TGCAGTGCCCCACTCGCAGGGCGTGGGGAGACCCAGTACTTC; clone size: many; J gene: TRBJ2-5; V gene: TRBV20-1; D gene: NA
CDR3 protein: CASRPHTRGEQFF; CDR3 DNA: TGTGCCAGCAGGCCCCATACTCGGGGTGAGCAGTTCTTC; clone size: many; J gene: TRBJ2-1; V gene: TRBV27; D gene: NA
CDR3 protein: CASSNLPGFGTIEQFF; CDR3 DNA: TGTGCCAGCAGTAACCTCCCCGGCTTCGGAACCATTGAGCAGTTCTTC; clone size: many; J gene: TRBJ2-1; V gene: TRBV28; D gene: NA
CDR3 protein: CASTSSDRVEEQFF; CDR3 DNA: TGTGCCAGCACTAGCTCGGACAGGGTCGAGGAGCAGTTCTTC; clone size: few; J gene: TRBJ2-1; V gene: TRBV12-3/TRBV12-4; D gene: TRBD1
CDR3 protein: CASSPGLTPRGDEQYF; CDR3 DNA: TGTGCCAGCAGCCCGGGACTCACACCTCGAGGGGACGAGCAGTACTTC; clone size: many; J gene: TRBJ2-7; V gene: TRBV7-6; D gene: NA
CDR3 protein: CATSSGQGEQFF; CDR3 DNA: TGTGCCACCAGCAGTGGGCAAGGTGAGCAGTTCTTC; clone size: NA; J gene: TRBJ2-1; V gene: TRBV15; D gene: NA
CDR3 protein: CASSLQGDTEAFF; CDR3 DNA: TGTGCCAGCAGCTTACAGGGGGACACTGAAGCTTTCTTT; clone size: many; J gene: TRBJ1-1; V gene: TRBV12-3/TRBV12-4; D gene: TRBD1
CDR3 protein: CASSPALAGGLNEQFF; CDR3 DNA: TGTGCCAGCTCACCCGCTTTAGCGGGAGGGCTAAATGAGCAGTTCTTC; clone size: many; J gene: TRBJ2-1; V gene: TRBV18; D gene: TRBD2
CDR3 protein: CSVWWALNTEAFF; CDR3 DNA: TGCAGCGTTTGGTGGGCCCTGAACACTGAAGCTTTCTTT; clone size: many; J gene: TRBJ1-1; V gene: TRBV29-1; D gene: NA
CDR3 protein: CASSQEDRSQETQYF; CDR3 DNA: TGCGCCAGCAGCCAAGAGGACAGGAGCCAAGAGACCCAGTACTTC; clone size: many; J gene: TRBJ2-5; V gene: TRBV4-1; D gene: TRBD1
CDR3 protein: CASSEFSFEQFF; CDR3 DNA: TGTGCCAGCAGTGAGTTTAGCTTTGAGCAGTTCTTC; clone size: few; J gene: TRBJ2-1; V gene: TRBV25-1; D gene: NA
CDR3 protein: CASSSPHRRDTQYF; CDR3 DNA: TGTGCCAGCAGTTCCCCCCACCGTCGCGATACGCAGTATTTT; clone size: NA; J gene: TRBJ2-3; V gene: TRBV6-5; D gene: NA
CDR3 protein: CASRPGQEYNEQFF; CDR3 DNA: TGTGCCAGCAGACCGGGACAGGAGTACAATGAGCAGTTCTTC; clone size: many; J gene: TRBJ2-1; V gene: TRBV6-1; D gene: TRBD1
CDR3 protein: CASSLSGANYEQYF; CDR3 DNA: TGTGCCAGCAGCTTATCGGGGGCGAACTACGAGCAGTACTTC; clone size: many; J gene: TRBJ2-7; V gene: TRBV7-8; D gene: NA
CDR3 protein: CASSLSWSYEQYF; CDR3 DNA: TGTGCCAGCAGCTTGTCTTGGAGCTACGAGCAGTACTTC; clone size: NA; J gene: TRBJ2-7; V gene: TRBV5-4; D gene: NA
CDR3 protein: CASSPGTGAYNEQFF; CDR3 DNA: TGTGCCAGCAGCCCCGGGACAGGGGCTTACAATGAGCAGTTCTTC; clone size: NA; J gene: TRBJ2-1; V gene: TRBV11-2; D gene: TRBD1
CDR3 protein: CASSLGATEAFF; CDR3 DNA: TGTGCCAGCAGCTTGGGGGCAACTGAAGCTTTCTTT; clone size: many; J gene: TRBJ1-1; V gene: TRBV7-9; D gene: NA
CDR3 protein: CAIRGVTGVYTGAFF; CDR3 DNA: TGTGCCATCAGAGGGGTTACAGGGGTTTACACTGGAGCTTTCTTT; clone size: NA; J gene: TRBJ1-1; V gene: TRBV10-3; D gene: TRBD1
CDR3 protein: CASSSGLPSEQSF; CDR3 DNA: TGTGCCAGCAGCTCCGGACTGCCCAGTGAGCAGTCCTTC; clone size: NA; J gene: TRBJ2-1; V gene: TRBV7-2; D gene: NA
CDR3 protein: CASSGDRGTAEAFF; CDR3 DNA: TGTGCCAGCAGTGGGGACCGCGGTACGGCTGAAGCTTTCTTT; clone size: many; J gene: TRBJ1-1; V gene: TRBV2; D gene: NA
CDR3 protein: CASSFRDRLNQPQHF; CDR3 DNA: TGTGCCAGCAGCTTCCGGGACAGGCTAAATCAGCCCCAGCATTTT; clone size: few; J gene: TRBJ1-5; V gene: TRBV7-2; D gene: TRBD1
CDR3 protein: CASSERGGYEQFF; CDR3 DNA: TGTGCCAGCAGTGAACGGGGGGGATATGAGCAGTTCTTC; clone size: many; J gene: TRBJ2-1; V gene: TRBV2; D gene: TRBD2
CDR3 protein: CSARGGHEIGDTQYF; CDR3 DNA: TGCAGTGCTAGAGGGGGCCACGAGATCGGGGATACGCAGTATTTT; clone size: many; J gene: TRBJ2-3; V gene: TRBV20-1; D gene: NA
CDR3 protein: CASSSHPVGQAAEQYF; CDR3 DNA: TGTGCCAGCAGCTCACATCCAGTAGGACAGGCGGCCGAGCAGTACTTC; clone size: many; J gene: TRBJ2-7; V gene: TRBV11-2; D gene: TRBD1
CDR3 protein: CASSYGRTLYGYTF; CDR3 DNA: TGTGCCAGCAGTTACGGACGGACCCTCTATGGCTACACCTTC; clone size: many; J gene: TRBJ1-2; V gene: TRBV28; D gene: NA
CDR3 protein: CSAHPLLARTDTQYF; CDR3 DNA: TGCAGTGCCCACCCCCTACTAGCGCGCACAGATACGCAGTATTTT; clone size: many; J gene: TRBJ2-3; V gene: TRBV20-1; D gene: TRBD2
CDR3 protein: CASSRERGGARGANVLTF; CDR3 DNA: TGCGCCAGCAGCCGAGAGAGGGGAGGGGCGCGAGGGGCCAACGTCCTGACTTTC; clone size: NA; J gene: TRBJ2-6; V gene: TRBV4-3; D gene: TRBD2
CDR3 protein: CASSISIQETQYF; CDR3 DNA: TGTGCCAGCAGCATTAGTATCCAAGAGACCCAGTACTTC; clone size: many; J gene: TRBJ2-5; V gene: TRBV7-2; D gene: NA
CDR3 protein: CASSLVMGGSHMLTYGYTF; CDR3 DNA: TGTGCCAGCAGCTTAGTCATGGGGGGCTCTCATATGCTGACCTATGGCTACACCTTC; clone size: many; J gene: TRBJ1-2; V gene: TRBV11-2; D gene: NA
CDR3 protein: CASRDRGRLGDEQYF; CDR3 DNA: TGTGCCAGCAGAGACAGGGGGCGTCTAGGGGACGAGCAGTACTTC; clone size: many; J gene: TRBJ2-7; V gene: TRBV6-1; D gene: TRBD1
CDR3 protein: CASSQDTGPNTGELFF; CDR3 DNA: TGCGCCAGCAGCCAAGATACAGGGCCGAACACCGGGGAGCTGTTTTTT; clone size: NA; J gene: TRBJ2-2; V gene: TRBV4-1; D gene: NA
CDR3 protein: CATSDVGPRTQYF; CDR3 DNA: TGTGCCACCAGTGATGTCGGACCCAGGACGCAGTATTTT; clone size: many; J gene: TRBJ2-3; V gene: TRBV24-1; D gene: NA
CDR3 protein: CAITLGDGTRGTGELFF; CDR3 DNA: TGTGCCATCACCTTAGGAGACGGGACTAGGGGCACCGGGGAGCTGTTTTTT; clone size: many; J gene: TRBJ2-2; V gene: TRBV10-3; D gene: TRBD2
CDR3 protein: CASSFFSGRLSYEQYF; CDR3 DNA: TGTGCCAGCAGCTTTTTCAGCGGGAGGCTTTCCTACGAGCAGTACTTC; clone size: NA; J gene: TRBJ2-7; V gene: TRBV7-9; D gene: TRBD2
CDR3 protein: CASSRQAANEKLFF; CDR3 DNA: TGCGCCAGCAGCCGACAGGCGGCTAATGAAAAACTGTTTTTT; clone size: NA; J gene: TRBJ1-4; V gene: TRBV4-1; D gene: NA
CDR3 protein: CATSDPSGAYNEQFF; CDR3 DNA: TGTGCCACCAGTGACCCTAGCGGGGCCTACAATGAGCAGTTCTTC; clone size: many; J gene: TRBJ2-1; V gene: TRBV24-1; D gene: TRBD2
CDR3 protein: CASSEYRGTPPMNTEAFF; CDR3 DNA: TGTGCCAGCAGTGAGTACAGGGGAACCCCCCCGATGAACACTGAAGCTTTCTTT; clone size: many; J gene: TRBJ1-1; V gene: TRBV6-1; D gene: TRBD1
CDR3 protein: CASSELAGGTGELFF; CDR3 DNA: TGCGCCAGCAGTGAGCTAGCGGGAGGCACCGGGGAGCTGTTTTTT; clone size: NA; J gene: TRBJ2-2; V gene: TRBV6-4; D gene: TRBD2
CDR3 protein: CSVEEDRGQPQHF; CDR3 DNA: TGCAGCGTTGAAGAGGACAGGGGGCAGCCCCAGCATTTT; clone size: NA; J gene: TRBJ1-5; V gene: TRBV29-1; D gene: TRBD1
CDR3 protein: CTSSRMNTEAFF; CDR3 DNA: TGTACCAGCAGCAGAATGAACACTGAAGCTTTCTTT; clone size: NA; J gene: TRBJ1-1; V gene: TRBV6-1; D gene: NA
CDR3 protein: CASSHFVSDEQYF; CDR3 DNA: TGCGCCAGCAGCCACTTCGTTAGTGACGAGCAGTACTTC; clone size: many; J gene: TRBJ2-7; V gene: TRBV4-1; D gene: NA
CDR3 protein: CASSLTPGQGIQKLFF; CDR3 DNA: TGTGCCAGCAGCTTAACTCCGGGACAGGGTATTCAAAAACTGTTTTTT; clone size: NA; J gene: TRBJ1-4; V gene: TRBV7-2; D gene: TRBD1
CDR3 protein: CASTGAQANNEQFF; CDR3 DNA: TGTGCCAGCACAGGGGCTCAGGCTAACAATGAGCAGTTCTTC; clone size: many; J gene: TRBJ2-1; V gene: TRBV27; D gene: NA
CDR3 protein: CATSDAGPNQPQHF; CDR3 DNA: TGTGCCACCAGTGATGCTGGGCCGAATCAGCCCCAGCATTTT; clone size: many; J gene: TRBJ1-5; V gene: TRBV24-1; D gene: NA
CDR3 protein: CASGFGAQNTEAFF; CDR3 DNA: TGTGCTAGTGGCTTTGGAGCTCAGAACACTGAAGCTTTCTTT; clone size: many; J gene: TRBJ1-1; V gene: TRBV12-5; D gene: NA
CDR3 protein: CASSFGSSYNSPLHF; CDR3 DNA: TGCGCCAGCAGCTTTGGGAGCTCCTATAATTCACCCCTCCACTTT; clone size: many; J gene: TRBJ1-6; V gene: TRBV5-1; D gene: NA
CDR3 protein: CATRQDRTGELFF; CDR3 DNA: TGTGCCACCAGACAGGACCGCACCGGGGAGCTGTTTTTT; clone size: few; J gene: TRBJ2-2; V gene: TRBV5-5; D gene: NA